This is a list of T cell receptor beta chains from one sample in a study of blood T cells in healthy people across ages. TCRdb reprocessed the 5' RACE reads with MiXCR, giving one entry per CDR3 protein. The sample consists of about 640,000 distinct CDR3 sequences, 58% of them appearing once. Sequencing used blood. The receptors stem from a man aged 60 to 75 in good health. The CDR3 runs from the conserved cysteine through the conserved F or W. A D gene is named only where the DNA matches it firmly. Clone size appears in some rows only: once, few, many, or a class for an expanded clone.

J | length | V | D | size | DNA | CDR3
TRBJ1-5 | 16 | TRBV24-1 | - | - | TGTGCCACCAGTGATATACAGGGCAATAGCAATCAGCCCCAGCATTTT | CATSDIQGNSNQPQHF
TRBJ1-2 | 14 | TRBV5-1 | - | many | TGCGCCAGCAGCTTAACTACAGGATCCTATGGCTACACCTTC | CASSLTTGSYGYTF
TRBJ1-5 | 12 | TRBV7-2 | - | - | TGTGCCAGCACCCGGACGAATCAGCCCCAGCATTTT | CASTRTNQPQHF
TRBJ2-7 | 18 | TRBV6-2/TRBV6-3 | TRBD2 | - | TGTGCCAGCAGTGACCCCTCGGGACTAGCGGGGACCCTCTACGAGCAGTACTTC | CASSDPSGLAGTLYEQYF
TRBJ2-6 | 18 | TRBV4-2 | TRBD1 | few | TGTGCCAGCAGCCAGTTCCGGGACAGCAACTCTGGGGCCAACGTCCTGACTTTC | CASSQFRDSNSGANVLTF
TRBJ2-5 | 16 | TRBV5-1 | TRBD2 | - | TGCGCCAGCAGCGGTAATAGCGGGGGGGCACAAGAGACCCAGTACTTC | CASSGNSGGAQETQYF
TRBJ2-7 | 15 | TRBV6-2/TRBV6-3 | - | - | TGTGCCAGCAGCGCCCGGGACACCAGCTCCTACGAGCAGTACTTC | CASSARDTSSYEQYF
TRBJ1-6 | 15 | TRBV7-2 | TRBD1 | - | TGCGCCAGCAGCTTCAGGACAGGGGGGGCTTCACCCCTCCACTTT | CASSFRTGGASPLHF
TRBJ2-5 | 14 | TRBV25-1 | - | few | TGTGCCAGCAGTGAATACCGGGAAACGGAGACCCAGTACTTC | CASSEYRETETQYF
TRBJ2-3 | 16 | TRBV3-1 | TRBD2 | - | TGTGCCAGCAGCCATCTCCGCCTAGCGGGGACAGATACGCAGTATTTT | CASSHLRLAGTDTQYF
TRBJ2-7 | 14 | TRBV9 | - | - | TGTGCCAGCAGCGCAGACCTTTTTTCCTACGAGCAGTACTTC | CASSADLFSYEQYF
TRBJ1-2 | 14 | TRBV6-1 | - | few | TGTGCCAGCAGTGAATACGGCAAGAACTATGGCTACACCTTC | CASSEYGKNYGYTF
TRBJ2-3 | 12 | TRBV5-1 | TRBD1 | once | TGCGCCAGCAGCCGGGACAGGGACCACGAGTATTTT | CASSRDRDHEYF
TRBJ1-2 | 12 | TRBV6-5 | - | - | TGTGCCAGCACCCCGGGGGCCTATGGCTACACCTTC | CASTPGAYGYTF
TRBJ2-3 | 15 | TRBV2 | - | - | TGTGCCAGCAGTGACAGGAGAACTCTCACAGATACGCAGTATTTT | CASSDRRTLTDTQYF
TRBJ2-7 | 16 | TRBV5-5 | TRBD2 | few | TGTGCCAGCAGCTCGAAACTTGCTGCGGGGACTAACGAGCAGTACTTC | CASSSKLAAGTNEQYF
TRBJ2-1 | 14 | TRBV18 | TRBD1 | - | TGTGCCAGCTCAAAAGAGGGGGCGAGCAATGAGCAGTTCTTC | CASSKEGASNEQFF
TRBJ2-1 | 15 | TRBV24-1 | - | once | TGTGCCACCAGTTCCGATCAGGGGTCGGGCAATGAGCAGTTCTTC | CATSSDQGSGNEQFF
TRBJ2-3 | 14 | TRBV20-1 | - | - | TGCAGTGCTACGGGACTTTCCGCCGCAGATACGCAGTATTTT | CSATGLSAADTQYF
TRBJ1-2 | 13 | TRBV7-2 | - | few | TGTGCCAGCAGCTTGGTAGGGGCCTATGGCTACACCTTC | CASSLVGAYGYTF
TRBJ2-5 | 16 | TRBV9 | TRBD1 | - | TGTGCCAGCAGCCCTCTGACAGGGGGCGAGGTAGAGACCCAGTACTTC | CASSPLTGGEVETQYF
TRBJ1-2 | 14 | TRBV29-1 | - | - | TGCAGCGCCCTTGGGGACATCTCTAACTATGGCTACACCTTC | CSALGDISNYGYTF